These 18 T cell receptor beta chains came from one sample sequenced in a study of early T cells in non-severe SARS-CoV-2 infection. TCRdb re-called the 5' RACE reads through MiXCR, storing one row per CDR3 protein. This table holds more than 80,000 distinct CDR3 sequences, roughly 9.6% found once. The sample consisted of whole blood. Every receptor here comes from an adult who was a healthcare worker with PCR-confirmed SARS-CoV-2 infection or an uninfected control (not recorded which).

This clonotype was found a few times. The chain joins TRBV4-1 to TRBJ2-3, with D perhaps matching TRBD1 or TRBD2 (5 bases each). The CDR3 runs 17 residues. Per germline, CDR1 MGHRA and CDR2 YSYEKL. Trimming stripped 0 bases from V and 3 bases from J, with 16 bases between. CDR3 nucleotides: TGCGCCAGCAGCCAAGAACCAGGGAGATTGAGGACAGATACGCAGTATTTT. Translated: CASSQEPGRLRTDTQYF.

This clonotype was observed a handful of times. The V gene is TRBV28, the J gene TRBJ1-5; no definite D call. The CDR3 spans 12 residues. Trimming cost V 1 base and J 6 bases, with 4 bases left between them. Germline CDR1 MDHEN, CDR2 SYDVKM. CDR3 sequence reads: CASSLYGQPQHF. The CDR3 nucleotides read TGTGCCAGCAGTTTATATGGTCAGCCCCAGCATTTT.

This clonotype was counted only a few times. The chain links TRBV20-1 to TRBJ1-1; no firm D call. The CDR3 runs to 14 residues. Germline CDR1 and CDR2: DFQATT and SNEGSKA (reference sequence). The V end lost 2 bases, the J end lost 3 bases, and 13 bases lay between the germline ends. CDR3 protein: CSARRAGADTEAFF. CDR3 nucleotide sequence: TGCAGTGCTAGAAGAGCGGGTGCGGACACTGAAGCTTTCTTT.

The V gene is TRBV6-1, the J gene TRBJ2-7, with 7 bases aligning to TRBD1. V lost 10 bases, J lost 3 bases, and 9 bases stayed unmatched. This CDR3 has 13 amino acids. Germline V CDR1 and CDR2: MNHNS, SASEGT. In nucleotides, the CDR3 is TGTGCCACTACCCCCGGGACAGACTACGAGCAGTACTTC. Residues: CATTPGTDYEQYF.

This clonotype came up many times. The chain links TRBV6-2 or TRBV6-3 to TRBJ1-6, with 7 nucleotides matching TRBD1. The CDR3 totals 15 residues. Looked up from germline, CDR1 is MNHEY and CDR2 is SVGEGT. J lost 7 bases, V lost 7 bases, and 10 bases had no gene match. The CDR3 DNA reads TGTGCCAGCAAGCCAAAGCGGGACAGAAATTCACCCCTCCACTTT. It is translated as CASKPKRDRNSPLHF.

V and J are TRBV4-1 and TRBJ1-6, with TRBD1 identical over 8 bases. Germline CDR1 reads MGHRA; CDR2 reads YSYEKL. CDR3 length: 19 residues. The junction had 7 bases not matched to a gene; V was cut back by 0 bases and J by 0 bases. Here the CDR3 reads CASSQDVTGASSYNSPLHF. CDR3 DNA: TGCGCCAGCAGCCAAGATGTGACAGGGGCGAGCTCCTATAATTCACCCCTCCACTTT.

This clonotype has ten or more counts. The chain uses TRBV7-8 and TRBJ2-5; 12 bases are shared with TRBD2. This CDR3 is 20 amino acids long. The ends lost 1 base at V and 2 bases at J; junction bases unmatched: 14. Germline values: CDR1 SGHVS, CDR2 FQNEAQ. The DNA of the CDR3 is TGTGCCAGCAGCTTAGAACGTAGCCGGACTAGCGGGGCCGGGCAAGAGACCCAGTACTTC. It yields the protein CASSLERSRTSGAGQETQYF.

In nucleotides, the CDR3 is TGTGCCTGGAGTCGTACATTTAGGACAGGGAGTACTGAAGCTTTCTTT. Translation: CAWSRTFRTGSTEAFF. V is TRBV30 and J is TRBJ1-1; 8 nucleotides line up with TRBD1. CDR1 is GTSNPN and CDR2 is SVGIG in the germline V gene (reference sequence). After removal of 2 bases from V and 5 bases from J, the junction contained 13 bases not matched to a gene. This CDR3 is 16 amino acids long.

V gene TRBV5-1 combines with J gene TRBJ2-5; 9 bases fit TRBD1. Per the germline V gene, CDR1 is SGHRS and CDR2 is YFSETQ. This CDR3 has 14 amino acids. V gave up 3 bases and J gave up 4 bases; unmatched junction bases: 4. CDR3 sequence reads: CASSSDRGGETQYF. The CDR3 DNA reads TGCGCCAGCAGCTCAGACAGGGGGGGAGAGACCCAGTACTTC.

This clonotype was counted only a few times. The CDR3 DNA sequence: TGTGCCAGTAGTATGAGGGGAGGACACTATGGCTACACCTTC. Amino acids: CASSMRGGHYGYTF. V gene TRBV19 combines with J gene TRBJ1-2; maybe TRBD1 (5 bases). Germline V gives CDR1 LNHDA, CDR2 SQIVND (reference sequence). The CDR3 loop spans 14 amino acids. Trimming pared 3 bases from V and 3 bases from J, leaving 11 bases between.

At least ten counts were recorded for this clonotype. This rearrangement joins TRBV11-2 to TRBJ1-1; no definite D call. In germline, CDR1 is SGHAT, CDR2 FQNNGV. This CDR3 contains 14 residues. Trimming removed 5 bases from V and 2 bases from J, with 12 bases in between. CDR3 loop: CASSRDPLNTEAFF. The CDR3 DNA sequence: TGTGCCAGCAGCCGGGATCCGCTTAACACTGAAGCTTTCTTT. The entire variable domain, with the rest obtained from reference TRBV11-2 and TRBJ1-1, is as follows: EAGVAQSPRYKIIEKRQSVAFWCNPISGHATLYWYQQILGQGPKLLIQFQNNGVVDDSQLPKDRFSAERLKGVDSTLKIQPAKLEDSAVYLCASSRDPLNTEAFFGQGTRLTVV.

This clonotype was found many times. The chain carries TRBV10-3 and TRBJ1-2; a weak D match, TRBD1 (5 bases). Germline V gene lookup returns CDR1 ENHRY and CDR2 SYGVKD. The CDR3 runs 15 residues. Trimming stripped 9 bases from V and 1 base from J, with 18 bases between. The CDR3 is CAIGGGTVLNYGYTF. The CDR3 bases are TGTGCCATTGGTGGCGGGACGGTACTTAACTATGGCTACACCTTC.

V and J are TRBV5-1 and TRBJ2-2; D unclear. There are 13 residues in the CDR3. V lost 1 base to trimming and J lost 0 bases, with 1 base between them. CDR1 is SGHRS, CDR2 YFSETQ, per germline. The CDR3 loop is CASSLTNTGELFF. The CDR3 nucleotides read TGCGCCAGCAGCTTGACGAACACCGGGGAGCTGTTTTTT.

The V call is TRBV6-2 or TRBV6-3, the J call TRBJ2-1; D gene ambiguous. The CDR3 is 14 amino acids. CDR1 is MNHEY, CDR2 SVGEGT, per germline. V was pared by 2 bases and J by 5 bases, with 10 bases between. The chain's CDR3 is CASSYEMGNNEQFF. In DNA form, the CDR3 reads TGTGCCAGCAGTTACGAGATGGGGAACAATGAGCAGTTCTTC.

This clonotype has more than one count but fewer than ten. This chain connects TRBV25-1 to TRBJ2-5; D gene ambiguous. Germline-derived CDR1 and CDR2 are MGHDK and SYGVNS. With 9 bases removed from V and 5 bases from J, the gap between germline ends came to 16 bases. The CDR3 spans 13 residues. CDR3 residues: CASTVLDAETQYF. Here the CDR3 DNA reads TGTGCCAGTACAGTCTTAGATGCGGAGACCCAGTACTTC. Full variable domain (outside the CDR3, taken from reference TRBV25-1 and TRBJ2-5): EADIYQTPRYLVIGTGKKITLECSQTMGHDKMYWYQQDPGMELHLIHYSYGVNSTEKGDLSSESTVSRIRTEHFPLTLESARPSHTSQYLCASTVLDAETQYFGPGTRLLVL.

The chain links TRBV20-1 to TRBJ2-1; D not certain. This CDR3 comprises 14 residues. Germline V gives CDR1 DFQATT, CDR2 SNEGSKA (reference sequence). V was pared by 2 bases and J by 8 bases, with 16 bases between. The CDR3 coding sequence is TGCAGTGCTAGAATTCGACTCGAGGCGGATGAGCAGTTCTTC. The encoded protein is CSARIRLEADEQFF.

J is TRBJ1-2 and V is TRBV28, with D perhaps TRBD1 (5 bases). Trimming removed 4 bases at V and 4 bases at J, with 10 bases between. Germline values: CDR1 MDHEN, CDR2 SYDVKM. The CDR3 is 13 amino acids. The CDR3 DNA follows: TGTGCCAGCAGTTCCTCCGGGGGCTATGGCTACACCTTC. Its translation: CASSSSGGYGYTF.

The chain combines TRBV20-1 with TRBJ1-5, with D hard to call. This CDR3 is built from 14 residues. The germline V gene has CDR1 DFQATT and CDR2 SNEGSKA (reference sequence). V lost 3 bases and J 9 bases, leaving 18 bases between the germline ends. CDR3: CSASAAEGPGPQHF. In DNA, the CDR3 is TGCAGTGCTAGCGCGGCGGAAGGACCTGGGCCCCAGCATTTT.